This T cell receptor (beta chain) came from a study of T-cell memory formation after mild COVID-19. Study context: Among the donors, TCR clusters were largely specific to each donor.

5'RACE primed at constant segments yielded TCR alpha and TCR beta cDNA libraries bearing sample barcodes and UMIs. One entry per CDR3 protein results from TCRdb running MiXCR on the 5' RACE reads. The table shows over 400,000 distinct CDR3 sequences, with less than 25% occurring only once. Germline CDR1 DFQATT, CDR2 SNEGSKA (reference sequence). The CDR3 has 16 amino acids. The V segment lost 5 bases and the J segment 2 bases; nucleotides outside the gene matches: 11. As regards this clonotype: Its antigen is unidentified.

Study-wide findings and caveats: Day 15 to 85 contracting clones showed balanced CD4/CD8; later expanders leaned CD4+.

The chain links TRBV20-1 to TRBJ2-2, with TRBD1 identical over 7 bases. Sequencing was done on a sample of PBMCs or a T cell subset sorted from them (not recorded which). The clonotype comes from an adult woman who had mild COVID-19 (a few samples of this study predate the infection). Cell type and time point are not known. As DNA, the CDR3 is TGCAGTGCTCTGGACAGGAGAAGGCGCAACACCGGGGAGCTGTTTTTT. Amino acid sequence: CSALDRRRRNTGELFF.